The sequence of this T cell receptor beta chain was determined in a study of blood T cells in healthy people across ages. A sample-barcoded 5' primer and a J-beta primer mix were used in a second PCR of roughly 7 to 11 cycles. Via MiXCR, TCRdb re-called the 5' RACE reads, giving one row per CDR3 protein. The sample shows more than 750,000 distinct CDR3 sequences, 25% to 35% of them seen only once. This CDR3 has 18 residues. Germline loops: CDR1 LGHDT, CDR2 YNNKEL (reference sequence). Losses at the gene ends were 3 bases for V and 6 bases for J; bases not matched to a gene: 18. These data also formed part of another study, on T cells of mothers and their children.

The sequence came from a woman aged 40 to 50 in good health. Sequenced sample: blood. The chain uses TRBV3-1 and TRBJ2-5; 8 positions agree with TRBD2. CDR3 DNA: TGTGCCAGCAGCCAGCTTGAAAGCGGGGGCTTTGGGGGTCAGACCCAGTACTTC. Protein sequence: CASSQLESGGFGGQTQYF.